This entry describes one T cell receptor beta chain. Its antigen is not known. The sample is drawn from a study of CD4 T cells in relation to SARS-CoV-2 and coronaviruses. Study information: No peptide or an HIV-1 Nef peptide pool served as negative control.

The assay was immunoSEQ multiplex PCR, and TCRdb's table has in-frame clones only and misses some. The sample carries 20,000 or so clones, 75% to 85% recorded once. CD4+ T cells from unexposed donors were obtained before the COVID-19 pandemic (2011-2018). Isolation of CD4+ T cells took place after about 9 days in culture. Cells permitting, SARS-CoV-2 S/N and four cold-coronavirus spikes were tested on unexposed-donor CD4+ T cells. The sample taken for sequencing was CD4+ T cells from PBMCs, cultured in vitro. The sequence came from a human donor in good health.

CDR3 sequence: CASSMTQNTEAFF. CDR3 DNA sequence: TGCGCCAGCAGCATGACCCAGAACACTGAAGCTTTCTTT. This chain connects TRBV5-1 to TRBJ1-1; D unresolved. The CDR3 contains 13 residues. V gave up 4 bases and J gave up 1 base, with 8 bases separating them. Germline-derived CDR1 and CDR2 are SGHRS and YFSETQ.